The 2 T cell receptor beta chains presented below share a single source sample, sequenced in a study of blood T cell repertoires in COVID-19. Only in-frame clones appear in the TCRdb table, and some are missing; sequencing was by immunoSEQ multiplex PCR. The sample holds 120,000 or so clones; more than 65% are singletons and the top ten take about 2.2%. The sequenced sample was peripheral blood. The receptors were gathered from a woman between 70 and 85 years old with acute or convalescent COVID-19.

The chain recombines TRBV29-1 with TRBJ2-6; D unclear. CDR3 size: 12 residues. CDR1 is SQVTM and CDR2 is ANQGSEA in the germline V gene. This chain's CDR3 is CSVVSGANVLTF. CDR3 coding DNA: TGCAGTGTAGTCTCTGGGGCCAACGTCCTGACTTTC.

This sequence joins TRBV18 and TRBJ1-1; a possible D gene is TRBD1 (6 bases). CDR1 and CDR2 from the germline V gene are KGHSH and LQKENI. The germline V and J ends were trimmed by 4 bases and 3 bases, with 15 bases remaining between them. The length of the CDR3 is 15 residues. The CDR3 DNA sequence: TGTGCCAGCTCACGCGGCAGGGGTCAGGACACTGAAGCTTTCTTT. It encodes CASSRGRGQDTEAFF.